This T cell receptor beta chain was recovered during a study of blood T cell repertoires in COVID-19. Study as a whole: COVID-19 samples from acute and convalescent phases originated in the United States, Italy and Spain.

V lost 5 bases and J 3 bases, leaving 16 bases between the germline ends. The CDR3 has 15 residues. The V gene's germline CDR1 is SEHNR and CDR2 FQNEAQ (reference sequence). The protocol was immunoSEQ multiplex PCR, while the TCRdb copy is restricted to in-frame clones and leaves out a portion. Of over 200,000 clones listed, about nine tenths are singletons. Participants, about 18 to 89 years old, spanned approximately 25 US areas. Cohorts were determined from participant-reported clinical history. Material: PBMCs or T cells enriched from blood (not recorded which). The receptor was derived from a man aged 18 to 35 who had recovered from COVID-19. The rearrangement joins TRBV7-9 to TRBJ1-2; D is perhaps TRBD1 (6 bases). This CDR3 reads CASSPRVGADYGYTF. DNA of the CDR3: TGTGCCAGCAGCCCAAGGGTGGGGGCCGACTATGGCTACACCTTC.